This T cell receptor (beta chain) was profiled in a study of CD8+CD57+ T cells in acquired aplastic anemia. Study information: Sorted CD4+ and CD8+ cells gave an average of roughly 3.3 ug of DNA. Study results and caveats: Patients and controls were found to share around 30 CD8+ CDR3 sequences.

CDR3 and TCR beta VDJ profiling relied on genomic DNA as the template. MiXCR was run by TCRdb on the reads, yielding one entry per CDR3 protein. The sample records about 160,000 distinct CDR3 sequences, over 40% being singletons. Patients sequenced had flow cytometry evidence of CD8+CD57+ cell expansion. The CDR3 has 15 residues. Unmatched junction bases numbered 10, after V lost 4 bases and J lost 5 bases. Per germline, CDR1 KGHSY and CDR2 FQNENV. With regard to this clonotype: Its target is not known.

The V call is TRBV16, the J call TRBJ1-1; 7 nucleotides align to TRBD1. The clonotype comes from a human donor with aplastic anemia. The sequenced material came from sorted CD4+, CD8+, or CD8+CD57+ T cells (not recorded which) from PBMCs. CDR3 loop: CASSLKTGSGTEAFF. In nucleotides, the CDR3 is TGTGCCAGCAGCCTTAAGACAGGGTCTGGGACTGAAGCTTTCTTT.